The 5 T cell receptor beta chains below were found in one sample sequenced in a study of T cell repertoires in cytomegalovirus infection. TCRdb re-called the reads through MiXCR, storing one row per CDR3 protein. The sample comprises some 480,000 distinct CDR3 sequences, 33% of which are singletons, and 17% rests with the top ten. Antigens for these TCRs are unknown. The material sequenced was cultured PBMCs, taken from culture after CMV antigen stimulation. The receptors were sampled from a human donor in good health (CMV status not recorded). Some clones in this sample may be carry-over from other donors' samples.

The chain joins TRBV12-3 or TRBV12-4 to TRBJ1-4; D gene uncertain. Trimming removed 7 bases from V and 4 bases from J, with 10 bases in between. CDR3 length: 13 residues. CDR3 protein: CASTAQLNEKLFF. The CDR3 nucleotides are TGTGCCAGCACCGCACAACTTAATGAAAAACTGTTTTTT.

The rearrangement joins TRBV7-8 to TRBJ2-1; 13 bases map to TRBD2. Per the germline V gene, CDR1 is SGHVS and CDR2 is FQNEAQ. The CDR3 length is 16 residues. V was pared by 6 bases and J by 0 bases, with 2 bases of the junction left unmatched. For the CDR3, the DNA is TGTGCCAGCAGTAGACTAGCGGGGGGCTCCTACAATGAGCAGTTCTTC. It codes for CASSRLAGGSYNEQFF.

This clonotype has only a few counts. The chain uses TRBV19 and TRBJ2-1; 10 bases line up with TRBD1. Germline loops: CDR1 LNHDA, CDR2 SQIVND (reference sequence). J lost 8 bases, V lost 2 bases, and 6 bases had no gene match. The CDR3 covers 15 residues. CDR3 sequence reads: CASSISSTGGDEQFF. DNA of the CDR3: TGTGCCAGTAGTATATCGTCGACAGGGGGCGATGAGCAGTTCTTC.

The sample holds one count of this clonotype. This chain joins TRBV5-6 and TRBJ2-1; tentative D call: TRBD1 (7 bases). V was pared by 4 bases and J by 0 bases, with 20 bases between. There are 18 residues in the CDR3. Germline-derived CDR1 and CDR2 are SGHDT and YYEEEE. The CDR3 nucleotides are TGTGCCAGCAGCCCCCTCAGGGGGGTCCCGAGCTCCTACAATGAGCAGTTCTTC. Its protein is CASSPLRGVPSSYNEQFF.

The chain has TRBV5-1 and TRBJ2-3; no definite D call. This CDR3 contains 14 residues. Germline V gives CDR1 SGHRS, CDR2 YFSETQ. Trimming took off 4 bases at V and 1 base at J, with 10 bases between the two ends. This chain's CDR3 is CASSILGGTDTQYF. DNA of the CDR3: TGCGCCAGCAGCATCCTCGGCGGCACAGATACGCAGTATTTT.